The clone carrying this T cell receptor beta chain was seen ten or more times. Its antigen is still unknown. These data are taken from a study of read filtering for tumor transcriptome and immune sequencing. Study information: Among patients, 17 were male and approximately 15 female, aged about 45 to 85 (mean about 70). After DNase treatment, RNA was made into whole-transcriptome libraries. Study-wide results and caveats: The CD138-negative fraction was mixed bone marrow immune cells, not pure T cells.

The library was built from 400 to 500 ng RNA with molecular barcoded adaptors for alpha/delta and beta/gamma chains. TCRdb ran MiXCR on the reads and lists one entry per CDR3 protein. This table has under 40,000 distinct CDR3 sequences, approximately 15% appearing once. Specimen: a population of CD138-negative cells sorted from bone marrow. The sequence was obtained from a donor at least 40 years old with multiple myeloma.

The CDR3 DNA sequence: TGTGCCTGGATGAAGGGAGGGACAGGGGACATTGAAGCTTTCTTT. Protein: CAWMKGGTGDIEAFF. This chain joins TRBV30 and TRBJ1-1; 10 nucleotides match TRBD1. Per germline, CDR1 GTSNPN and CDR2 SVGIG (reference sequence). The CDR3 has 15 amino acids. The V segment lost 4 bases and the J segment 7 bases; nucleotides outside the gene matches: 12.